The sequence of this T cell receptor beta chain was determined in a study of T cell responses to AZD1222 COVID-19 vaccine. Losses at the gene ends were 1 base for V and 2 bases for J; bases not matched to a gene: 2. CDR1 is SGHNT, CDR2 YYREEE, per germline (reference sequence). The CDR3 is made up of 14 amino acids. The data were produced by immunoSEQ multiplex PCR, yet TCRdb's version contains in-frame clones alone and is incomplete. The table has some 110,000 clones, roughly 90% seen once. Sequencing used peripheral blood, obtained on day 0 of AZD1222 vaccination. The rearrangement links TRBV5-4 to TRBJ2-5; 7 bases match TRBD2. The receptor comes from an adult in good health. CDR3 coding DNA: TGTGCCAGCAGCTTGAGCGGGACTCAAGAGACCCAGTACTTC. This sequence encodes CASSLSGTQETQYF.